The clone carrying this TCR beta chain was counted a single time. No antigen is known for it. Germline lookup yields CDR1 MNHEY and CDR2 SMNVEV (reference sequence). The CDR3 extends over 15 amino acids. V was pared by 5 bases and J by 4 bases, with 14 bases between. The sample originates from a study of CD8+ T cells in alopecia areata. Study in general: Treated patients were dosed with oral tofacitinib, taking 5 to 10 mg twice daily.

The treatment: oral pan-JAK inhibitor, 5-10 mg twice daily. A FACSAria was used to sort CD4+ and CD8+ T cells. These cells came from PBMCs. Study-level points and caveats: Lesional scalp displayed greater clonality than normal scalp, most notably in alopecia totalis/universalis.

RNA was extracted and reverse transcribed into cDNA as the sequencing template. Profiling relied on immunoSEQ multiplex PCR, and the TCRdb table lists in-frame clones only, not all of them. The sample lists 42,000 or so clones; roughly 92% were seen once. The TCR comes from a human donor with alopecia areata. The chain employs TRBV27 and TRBJ2-2; no clear D. Sequenced material: CD8+ T cells sorted from blood, taken at week 24, from a patient treated with tofacitinib. The CDR3 DNA is TGTGCCAGCAGTGCGGCCAATCCGACCACCGGGGAGCTGTTTTTT. Protein sequence: CASSAANPTTGELFF.